Sequencing of this T cell receptor beta chain was carried out in a study of spatial heterogeneity in lung cancer (dated by TCRdb to the late 2010s). About the study as a whole: More beta-chain than alpha-chain transcripts were consistently detected, likely reflecting higher beta-chain transcript abundance. In the raw uncorrected reads, each unique combination of TCR and UMI appeared more than ten times on average. Both alpha and beta chains were TCR-sequenced in approximately 200 tumor regions, 64 matched nontumor lung samples and around 50 PBMC samples obtained at surgery. TCR repertoire features were related to nonsynonymous mutation counts determined by whole-exome sequencing of tumor tissue. In non-small cell lung cancer, the study made a quantitative comparison of TCR alpha and beta repertoires among multiple tumor regions, matched nontumor lung and blood. The paper's findings and limits, for the study overall: Additional single-cell paired TCR alpha and beta sequencing was considered necessary to confirm, at a functional level, the hypothesis that regional TCRs recognize regional mutations. Ubiquitous expanded tumor TCRs were found in blood more often at tumor resection than at routine follow-up.

Here V drops 7 bases and J drops 4 bases, and the junction holds 8 bases not matched to any gene. Including cysteine and phenylalanine, the CDR3 has 15 amino acids. Left in the record is the CDR3 DNA by itself, 45 bases read in frame from the first base. This sample's time point label indicates: sample taken at primary tumor resection. The donors were more than 60 patients from the lung TRACERx cohort who had early-stage, untreated non-small cell lung cancer. Without any cell sorting, TCR sequencing was performed on whole RNA extracted either from tumor and nontumor lung tissue or from cryopreserved PBMC samples. Only patients with enough RNA available from two or more tumor regions were chosen for TCR sequencing. Library creation used 5' RACE. Data came from a NextSeq 500. In the TCR library protocol, a unique molecular identifier was attached to each TCR cDNA molecule so that PCR and sequencing errors could be corrected. Processing in the source paper ran as follows. Decombinator tools were used for TCR identification, UMI-based error correction and CDR3 extraction. TCRs above a frequency of 2 per 1,000, corresponding to the top 1% of the tumor frequency distribution, were defined as expanded. Renyi diversity was computed with the R vegan package after each repertoire had been subsampled 100 times to 5,000 TCRs. CDR3 similarity networks were built from amino acid triplet string-kernel similarity, connecting CDR3s with pairwise similarity above 0.82. Clones were called with MiXCR by TCRdb after fastp trimmed the public reads at Q25, and only in-frame beta chains were retained. Every CDR3 protein is listed once, alongside the most common genes and DNA of its rows. Clone size and V and J calls follow TCRdb, not the original study. This sample comprises 35,000 to 45,000 distinct CDR3 sequences, 5% to 5.5% of them detected only once. The ten largest clones take up just over 25% of the sample.

The sample holds a few counts of this clonotype. Its antigen target is currently unknown. Base qualities are not provided; no much larger clone lies one nucleotide away. The starting material was PBMCs, obtained at surgery. The chain is encoded by TRBV12-3 or TRBV12-4 joined to TRBJ2-2; TRBD2 fits 8 bases in the junction. This sequence was found in a female donor with early-stage non-small cell lung cancer. CDR3 sequence: CASKSGGEGTGELFF. The nucleotides are TGTGCCAGCAAGAGCGGGGGAGAGGGCACCGGGGAGCTGTTTTTT.